These 20 T cell receptor beta chains originate from one sample sequenced in a study of blood T cell repertoires in COVID-19. Libraries were prepared by immunoSEQ multiplex PCR; TCRdb keeps only in-frame clonotypes and omits some of them. The sample consists of 100,000 to 150,000 clones, 75% to 80% of them appearing once. Sequencing was carried out using peripheral blood. The source of these receptors is a human donor in a cohort sampled during active COVID-19.

V is TRBV5-1 and J is TRBJ2-1; 9 bases are a match to TRBD2. With 3 bases clipped from V and 2 bases from J, the junction kept 6 bases outside the gene matches. Germline V gene sequence: CDR1 SGHRS, CDR2 YFSETQ. The CDR3 extends over 16 amino acids. The chain's CDR3 is CASSWGAGGAYNEQFF. The CDR3 DNA sequence: TGCGCCAGCAGCTGGGGGGCGGGAGGGGCCTACAATGAGCAGTTCTTC. The complete variable domain, with remaining parts taken from reference TRBV5-1 and TRBJ2-1, reads KAGVTQTPRYLIKTRGQQVTLSCSPISGHRSVSWYQQTPGQGLQFLFEYFSETQRNKGNFPGRFSGRQFSNSRSEMNVSTLELGDSALYLCASSWGAGGAYNEQFFGPGTRLTVL.

The CDR3 sequence is CASLSVYGYTF. DNA for the CDR3: TGTGCCAGCTTGTCGGTCTATGGCTACACCTTC. V is TRBV27 and J is TRBJ1-2; no clear D gene. Germline CDR1 MNHEY, CDR2 SMNVEV (reference sequence). This CDR3 is 11 amino acids long. Trimming took off 8 bases at V and 4 bases at J, with 8 bases between the two ends.

This chain joins TRBV4-1 and TRBJ2-7; 10 bases line up with TRBD2. This CDR3 has 15 residues. The V gene's germline CDR1 is MGHRA and CDR2 YSYEKL. The J segment lost 2 bases and the V segment lost 2 bases, leaving 3 bases of the junction unmatched. CDR3 protein: CASSQLAGATYEQYF. DNA for the CDR3: TGCGCCAGCAGCCAACTAGCGGGGGCAACCTACGAGCAGTACTTC.

This clone was counted ten times or more. CDR3 residues: CASSSPRDRDGYTF. The CDR3 DNA reads as TGTGCCAGCAGTTCTCCCAGAGACAGGGACGGCTACACCTTC. J is TRBJ1-2 and V is TRBV6-6; 7 nucleotides line up with TRBD1. Germline V gene data show CDR1 as MNHNY and CDR2 as SVGAGI (reference sequence). The V gene end was trimmed by 4 bases and the J gene end by 8 bases; junction bases not matched to a gene: 10. The CDR3 is 14 amino acids.

The rearrangement links TRBV27 to TRBJ1-2, with 9 bases that match TRBD1. This CDR3 has 14 amino acids. CDR1 MNHEY and CDR2 SMNVEV come from the germline V gene (reference sequence). V was pared by 5 bases and J by 2 bases, with 3 bases of the junction left unmatched. CDR3 nucleotide sequence: TGTGCCAGCAGTCCCGGGACAGGGAACTATGGCTACACCTTC. Residues: CASSPGTGNYGYTF.

This chain joins TRBV11-2 and TRBJ1-1, with D uncertain. CDR1 SGHAT and CDR2 FQNNGV come from the germline V gene. The V end was cut by 1 base, the J end by 4 bases, with 22 bases between. CDR3 size: 18 residues. CDR3 coding DNA: TGTGCCAGCAGCTTAGTCAGCCGAGCCTACCCGGAGAGCACTGAAGCTTTCTTT. Its translation: CASSLVSRAYPESTEAFF.

The CDR3: CASSRGADTEAFF. For the CDR3, the DNA is TGTGCCAGCAGCCGGGGGGCGGACACTGAAGCTTTCTTT. This sequence joins TRBV6-5 and TRBJ1-1; D might be TRBD1 (6 bases). CDR3 length: 13 amino acids. The V end was cut by 6 bases, the J end by 3 bases, with 11 bases between. Germline V lookup: CDR1 MNHEY, CDR2 SVGAGI.

This chain uses TRBV5-1 with TRBJ2-5; TRBD2 agrees at 9 bases. With V trimmed by 2 bases and J by 2 bases, 4 bases remained unmatched. The germline gives CDR1 SGHRS, CDR2 YFSETQ. The CDR3 covers 15 residues. The CDR3 sequence is CASSFGLAQQETQYF. In DNA, the CDR3 is TGCGCCAGCAGCTTTGGACTAGCGCAGCAAGAGACCCAGTACTTC.

The rearrangement joins TRBV10-3 to TRBJ2-7, with unresolved D. The CDR3 extends over 13 amino acids. Germline assignment: CDR1 ENHRY and CDR2 SYGVKD. Trimming took 7 bases from V and 0 from J, leaving 10 bases between them. For the CDR3, the DNA is TGTGCCATCACTGATCGGGTCTCCTACGAGCAGTACTTC. Its protein is CAITDRVSYEQYF.

The V and J genes are TRBV7-3 and TRBJ2-5; 7 bases agree with TRBD2. CDR1 and CDR2 from the germline V gene are SGHTA and FQGTGA. This CDR3 has 15 residues. V trimming: 5 bases; J trimming: 5 bases; junction bases outside the gene matches: 11. DNA for the CDR3: TGTGCCAGCAGCCCAACCGGGGGGAGCGAGGAGACCCAGTACTTC. It yields the protein CASSPTGGSEETQYF.

On this clone itself: Other DNA sequences in this sample translate to the same CDR3. The V gene is TRBV9, the J gene TRBJ2-7, with 9 bases matching TRBD1. The J segment lost 2 bases and the V segment lost 0 bases, leaving 0 bases of the junction unmatched. Germline V lookup: CDR1 SGDLS, CDR2 YYNGEE. This CDR3 contains 14 residues. CDR3 residues: CASSVGQGAYEQYF. In nucleotides, the CDR3 is TGTGCCAGCAGCGTAGGACAGGGGGCCTACGAGCAGTACTTC.

The rearrangement links TRBV5-8 to TRBJ2-7; D is perhaps TRBD1 (6 bases). This CDR3 comprises 13 residues. Germline CDR1 reads SGHTS; CDR2 reads YDEGEE. V was cut by 5 bases and J by 6 bases, with 15 bases left in between. The CDR3 region is CASSWGHTGEQYF. The CDR3 nucleotides read TGTGCCAGCAGTTGGGGGCATACAGGCGAGCAGTACTTC.

V is TRBV5-1 and J is TRBJ2-7; a weak D match, TRBD2 (6 bases). V lost 0 bases, J lost 3 bases, and 10 bases lay in between. The CDR3 covers 14 residues. The germline gives CDR1 SGHRS, CDR2 YFSETQ. The CDR3 sequence is CASSLELAGYEQYF. DNA of the CDR3: TGCGCCAGCAGCTTGGAACTAGCTGGCTACGAGCAGTACTTC.

J is TRBJ1-3 and V is TRBV7-9; the match to TRBD1 covers 8 bases. The V segment lost 6 bases and the J segment 2 bases; nucleotides outside the gene matches: 3. Germline CDR1 is SEHNR and CDR2 is FQNEAQ (reference sequence). The CDR3 contains 14 residues. This CDR3 is CASSQGAPGNTIYF. Written as DNA, the CDR3 is TGTGCCAGCAGTCAGGGGGCACCTGGAAACACCATATATTTT.

The chain uses TRBV27 and TRBJ1-4; D is uncertain. Germline-derived CDR1 and CDR2 are MNHEY and SMNVEV (reference sequence). The CDR3 runs 13 residues. With 8 bases removed from V and 6 bases from J, the gap between germline ends came to 13 bases. CDR3 protein: CASRGWVHEKLFF. CDR3 DNA: TGTGCCAGCCGGGGTTGGGTTCATGAAAAACTGTTTTTT. Drawing the rest from reference TRBV27 and TRBJ1-4, the complete variable domain is EAQVTQNPRYLITVTGKKLTVTCSQNMNHEYMSWYRQDPGLGLRQIYYSMNVEVTDKGDVPEGYKVSRKEKRNFPLILESPSPNQTSLYFCASRGWVHEKLFFGSGTQLSVL.

The rearrangement joins TRBV28 to TRBJ2-7; D unclear. V was clipped by 11 bases and J by 5 bases, with 22 bases between them. The CDR3 spans 14 residues. Germline V gene lookup returns CDR1 MDHEN and CDR2 SYDVKM. DNA for the CDR3: TGTGCCGCCCACCCCACAGTCTTCCCCCACGAGCAGTACTTC. This encodes CAAHPTVFPHEQYF.

This clone has a handful of counts. The CDR3 here is CASSSDNTGGWTEAFF. The CDR3 region has the DNA TGCGCCAGCAGCTCGGACAATACAGGGGGTTGGACTGAAGCTTTCTTT. The genes are TRBV5-1 and TRBJ1-1; 8 bases fit TRBD1. The CDR3 runs 16 residues. Germline V gives CDR1 SGHRS, CDR2 YFSETQ. J was trimmed by 5 bases and V by 3 bases; bases with no gene match: 12.

J is TRBJ2-3 and V is TRBV18; D gene unclear. The CDR3 is 15 amino acids. With 3 bases removed from V and 3 bases from J, the gap between germline ends came to 13 bases. CDR1 and CDR2 from the germline V gene are KGHSH and LQKENI. This CDR3 is CASSPYFTQTDTQYF. The CDR3 coding sequence is TGTGCCAGCTCACCCTACTTCACACAGACAGATACGCAGTATTTT.

This rearrangement joins TRBV6-5 to TRBJ1-3; D ambiguous. The CDR3 length is 12 residues. The V end lost 3 bases, the J end lost 4 bases, and 4 bases lay between the germline ends. The germline V gene encodes CDR1 MNHEY and CDR2 SVGAGI. This CDR3 reads CASSYEGNTIYF. The CDR3 coding sequence is TGTGCCAGCAGTTATGAGGGAAACACCATATATTTT.

This clone appeared a few times. The V and J genes are TRBV5-1 and TRBJ1-4; D call uncertain. The V end was cut by 7 bases, the J end by 3 bases, with 16 bases between. Germline V gene sequence: CDR1 SGHRS, CDR2 YFSETQ. The CDR3 extends over 15 amino acids. CDR3 amino acids: CASREAGGANEKLFF. For the CDR3, the DNA is TGCGCCAGCCGGGAGGCGGGCGGGGCTAATGAAAAACTGTTTTTT.